This record covers a single TCR beta chain. Antigen unknown. Expressed TCRB transcripts were sequenced after all isolated RNA was converted to cDNA. Only in-frame clones appear in the TCRdb table, and some are missing; sequencing was by immunoSEQ multiplex PCR. The profile shows more than 150,000 clones, approximately 8.8% of them singletons. This sample was taken from a study of beta chain features in type 1 diabetes. Study-level points and caveats: Patients with Type 1 diabetes showed moderately but significantly shorter TCRB CDR3s in all four CD4+ subsets.

Source material: central memory CD4+ T cells from blood. The clonotype comes from a woman in her twenties or thirties with type 1 diabetes.

For the CDR3, the DNA is TGTGCCAGCAGCCCCTTCGGCGGGAGTACCTCCACCGGGGAGCTGTTTTTT. Protein: CASSPFGGSTSTGELFF. This chain joins TRBV5-4 and TRBJ2-2, with TRBD2 matching 7 bases. From germline, CDR1 is SGHNT and CDR2 YYREEE (reference sequence). The CDR3 covers 17 residues. Trimming took 4 bases from V and 4 from J; bases not matched to a gene: 13.